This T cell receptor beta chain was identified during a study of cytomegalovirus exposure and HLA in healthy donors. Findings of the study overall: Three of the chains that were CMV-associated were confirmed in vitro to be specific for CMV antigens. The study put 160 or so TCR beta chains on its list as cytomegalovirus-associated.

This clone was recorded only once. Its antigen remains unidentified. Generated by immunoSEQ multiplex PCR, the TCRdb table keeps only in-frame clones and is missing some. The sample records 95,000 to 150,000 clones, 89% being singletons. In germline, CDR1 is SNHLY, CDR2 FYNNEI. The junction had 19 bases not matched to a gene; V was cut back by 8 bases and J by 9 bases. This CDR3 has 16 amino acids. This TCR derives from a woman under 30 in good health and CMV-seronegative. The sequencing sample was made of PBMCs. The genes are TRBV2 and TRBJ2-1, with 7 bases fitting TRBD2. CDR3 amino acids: CASLRTSRDGIGEQFF. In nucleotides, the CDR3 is TGTGCCAGCCTGAGGACTAGTCGGGACGGGATCGGTGAGCAGTTCTTC.